This T cell receptor beta chain was sequenced for a study of naive and memory T cell subsets. Study findings and constraints: Over 90% of naive TCR sequences appeared only once, unlike memory subsets. Activation and differentiation may alter RNA-based TCR counts. Clonotypes are single alpha or beta chains, not paired receptors.

The sample holds many counts of this clonotype. The antigen remains undetermined. An equimolar mix of two oligonucleotides served as the beta constant-region primer for TRBC1 and TRBC2. Ligation attached a single-stranded oligonucleotide with a 12-nucleotide UMI and the SP2 primer to the cDNA 3' end. TCRdb independently ran MiXCR on the UMI-ligation and nested PCR reads; one entry per CDR3 protein. The data contain 19,000 or so distinct CDR3 sequences, more than 9.5% of them seen just once; the ten biggest clones take up less than 20%. V was clipped by 5 bases and J by 1 base, with 5 bases between them. This CDR3 contains 12 residues. Germline V gives CDR1 LNHDA, CDR2 SQIVND (reference sequence).

The sequenced material came from central memory CD8+ T cells from blood. This chain uses TRBV19 with TRBJ1-1; D is unresolved. The TCR was taken from a human donor in good health. This chain's CDR3 is CASSLRNTEAFF. In nucleotides, the CDR3 is TGTGCCAGTAGTCTTCGGAACACTGAAGCTTTCTTT.